By share, the clone carrying this T cell receptor beta chain counts as medium-sized. This entry belongs to a study of blood T cell repertoires in COVID-19. Study-level information: Both acute and convalescent COVID-19 samples were obtained from the United States, Italy and Spain. Nucleic acid was either cDNA or gDNA, and it came from T cells, B-cell-depleted T cells, or PBMCs.

Seattle researchers signed up patients amid active infection and tracked them longitudinally. The table came from immunoSEQ multiplex PCR; TCRdb's copy has only in-frame clones and leaves some out. Altogether some 50,000 clones are present, over 80% being singletons, with the ten largest covering 2% to 2.5%. The CDR3 is 17 residues long. Losses at the gene ends were 5 bases for V and 5 bases for J; bases not matched to a gene: 18. The germline CDR1 and CDR2 sequences are MNHNY and SVGAGI (reference sequence). The source of this sequence is a woman over 75 with COVID-19, enrolled during active disease. Sequencing used peripheral blood. The chain combines TRBV6-6 with TRBJ2-7; 7 positions match TRBD1. The CDR3 here is CASSHTIPDRAGDEQYF. CDR3 coding DNA: TGTGCCAGCAGTCATACTATTCCTGACAGGGCCGGAGACGAGCAGTACTTC.